This T cell receptor (beta chain) was sequenced during a study of T cell changes during pregnancy in multiple sclerosis. TCRdb's table, derived via immunoSEQ multiplex PCR, lists solely in-frame clones and lacks some. The sample lists under 85,000 clones, 91% occurring once. CDR3 length: 13 residues. CDR1 is MNHEY, CDR2 SVGAGI, per germline. Losses at the gene ends were 6 bases for V and 8 bases for J; bases not matched to a gene: 8. This clone was seen a handful of times. The clonotype originates from a female donor in good health, enrolled as a control in a pregnancy study. The input for sequencing was peripheral blood, taken in the third trimester of pregnancy. The chain employs TRBV6-5 and TRBJ1-2; 8 nucleotides agree with TRBD1. CDR3 in amino acids: CASRKDRVGGYTF. CDR3 bases: TGTGCCAGCAGGAAGGACAGGGTTGGGGGCTACACCTTC.